A selection of T cell receptor beta chains follows, all from one sample in a study of control samples from healthy donors and cancer patients. The table came from immunoSEQ multiplex PCR; TCRdb's copy has only in-frame clones and leaves some out. The table shows about 170,000 clones, with 75% to 95% occurring only once. The sequenced material came from blood. The origin of the receptors is a woman in her twenties or thirties in good health. The CDR3 runs from the conserved cysteine through the conserved F or W. A D gene is named only where the DNA matches it firmly. Size is omitted from some rows. Given values are once, few, many or a class for expanded clones.

TRBV24-1	NA	NA	TRBJ1-1	CATSESTENTEAFF	TGTGCCACCAGTGAGTCCACAGAGAACACTGAAGCTTTCTTT
TRBV29-1	NA	TRBD1	TRBJ1-1	CSVRTGGVTEAFF	TGCAGCGTGCGGACAGGGGGCGTAACTGAAGCTTTCTTT
TRBV3-1/TRBV3-2	NA	TRBD1	TRBJ2-7	CASSHPGQGASYEQYF	TGTGCCAGCAGCCATCCCGGACAGGGGGCGTCTTACGAGCAGTACTTC
TRBV6-5	NA	TRBD1	TRBJ1-6	CASRPDRGNSPLHF	TGTGCCAGCAGACCCGACAGGGGTAATTCACCCCTCCACTTT
TRBV25-1	NA	NA	TRBJ1-4	CASSAGGDEKLFF	TGTGCCAGCAGTGCGGGGGGAGATGAAAAACTGTTTTTT
TRBV6-5	NA	TRBD1	TRBJ1-6	CASRETGNSPLHF	TGTGCCAGCAGAGAGACAGGGAACTCACCCCTCCACTTT
TRBV3-1/TRBV3-2	NA	NA	TRBJ2-1	CASSQAGSSYNEQFF	TGTGCCAGCAGCCAAGCGGGAAGCTCCTACAATGAGCAGTTCTTC
TRBV10-1	NA	NA	TRBJ2-1	CASSESGRDEQFF	TGCGCCAGCAGTGAGTCGGGACGGGATGAGCAGTTCTTC
TRBV6-5	NA	TRBD2	TRBJ2-3	CASIAGGTDTQYF	TGTGCCAGCATCGCGGGGGGCACAGATACGCAGTATTTT
TRBV7-9	NA	NA	TRBJ2-5	CASSLALGGPETQYF	TGTGCCAGCAGCTTAGCTTTAGGGGGGCCAGAGACCCAGTACTTC
TRBV19	NA	TRBD1	TRBJ2-7	CASSISTGTGPYEQYF	TGTGCCAGTAGTATATCCACCGGGACAGGGCCCTACGAGCAGTACTTC
TRBV19	NA	NA	TRBJ2-4	CASSSLTRAKNIQYF	TGTGCCAGTAGTAGTCTGACCCGAGCCAAAAACATTCAGTACTTC
TRBV25-1	once	NA	TRBJ1-1	CASSEPRGETEAFF	TGTGCCAGCAGTGAACCCCGGGGGGAAACTGAAGCTTTCTTT
TRBV7-3	NA	TRBD1	TRBJ2-5	CASSLTGGAETQYF	TGTGCCAGCAGCTTAACAGGGGGCGCCGAGACCCAGTACTTC
TRBV5-1	NA	NA	TRBJ1-6	CASSLDRVDSPLHF	TGCGCCAGCAGCTTGGACAGGGTCGACTCACCCCTCCACTTT
TRBV7-8	NA	NA	TRBJ2-5	CASSLPAGAKTQYF	TGTGCCAGCAGCTTACCGGCAGGGGCAAAGACCCAGTACTTC
TRBV19	NA	NA	TRBJ2-7	CASSIDEAYEQYF	TGTGCCAGTAGTATAGATGAGGCCTACGAGCAGTACTTC
TRBV19	NA	NA	TRBJ1-2	CASSNGGAIYGYTF	TGTGCCAGTAGTAATGGGGGGGCCATATATGGCTACACCTTC
TRBV21-1	NA	NA	TRBJ1-6	CASSDRLIYNSPLHF	TGTGCCAGCAGCGACCGACTGATCTATAATTCACCCCTCCACTTT
TRBV7-8	NA	NA	TRBJ1-6	CASSLGGNSPLHF	TGTGCCAGCAGCTTAGGTGGTAATTCACCCCTCCACTTT
TRBV5-4	NA	TRBD2	TRBJ2-3	CASSETSGASTDTQYF	TGTGCCAGCAGCGAGACTAGCGGTGCTAGCACAGATACGCAGTATTTT
TRBV9	NA	TRBD2	TRBJ2-5	CASSGTSGGPQETQYF	TGTGCCAGCAGCGGGACTAGCGGGGGCCCCCAAGAGACCCAGTACTTC
TRBV28	NA	TRBD1	TRBJ1-5	CASSSPGQGDQPQHF	TGTGCCAGCAGTTCGCCGGGACAGGGAGATCAGCCCCAGCATTTT
TRBV2	few	TRBD2	TRBJ2-7	CASRASGGAYEQYF	TGTGCCAGCAGAGCTAGCGGGGGTGCCTACGAGCAGTACTTC
TRBV5-1	NA	NA	TRBJ1-2	CASSLGQGPLGYTF	TGCGCCAGCAGCTTGGGTCAGGGCCCCCTTGGCTACACCTTC
TRBV4-2	NA	TRBD1	TRBJ2-6	CASSQGDRGGANVLTF	TGTGCCAGCAGCCAGGGGGACAGGGGTGGGGCCAACGTCCTGACTTTC
TRBV3-1/TRBV3-2	NA	NA	TRBJ1-2	CASSQDIGSRFLNYGYTF	TGTGCCAGCAGCCAAGATATTGGCAGCCGCTTTTTAAACTATGGCTACACCTTC
TRBV6-5	few	TRBD1	TRBJ2-5	CASRRDRGQTQYF	TGTGCCAGCAGACGGGACAGGGGTCAGACCCAGTACTTC
TRBV6-6	NA	NA	TRBJ2-2	CASSYPGTGELFF	TGTGCCAGCAGTTACCCGGGGACCGGGGAGCTGTTTTTT
TRBV2	NA	NA	TRBJ1-1	CASTAGMNTEAFF	TGTGCCAGCACCGCTGGGATGAACACTGAAGCTTTCTTT
TRBV29-1	NA	TRBD1	TRBJ1-2	CSVTGGAYYGYTF	TGCAGCGTCACAGGGGGCGCTTACTATGGCTACACCTTC
TRBV6-6	NA	TRBD1	TRBJ1-5	CASSSPDRGNQPQHF	TGTGCCAGCAGTTCCCCGGACAGGGGCAATCAGCCCCAGCATTTT
TRBV11-2	NA	NA	TRBJ2-1	CASSYQLGYEQFF	TGTGCCAGCAGCTATCAACTAGGCTATGAGCAGTTCTTC
TRBV9	few	TRBD1	TRBJ1-2	CASSVGLGTGGHYGYTF	TGTGCCAGCAGCGTGGGGCTAGGGACAGGGGGACACTATGGCTACACCTTC
TRBV5-1	NA	NA	TRBJ1-5	CASSAEGGQPQHF	TGCGCCAGCAGCGCCGAGGGGGGCCAGCCCCAGCATTTT
TRBV19	NA	NA	TRBJ1-3	CASTSGSSGNTIYF	TGTGCCAGTACCTCGGGGAGCTCTGGAAACACCATATATTTT
TRBV5-5	NA	NA	TRBJ1-2	CASSLEDLYGYTF	TGTGCCAGCAGCTTAGAGGACCTCTATGGCTACACCTTC
TRBV12-3/TRBV12-4	NA	TRBD1	TRBJ2-5	CASSPQGRKTQYF	TGTGCCAGCAGTCCACAGGGGCGGAAGACCCAGTACTTC
TRBV4-1	NA	NA	TRBJ1-1	CASSPDSSMNTEAFF	TGCGCCAGCAGCCCGGACAGCTCCATGAACACTGAAGCTTTCTTT
TRBV7-2	NA	TRBD1	TRBJ1-2	CASSLRGTGDGYTF	TGTGCCAGCAGCTTAAGGGGGACAGGGGATGGCTACACCTTC
TRBV23-1	NA	NA	TRBJ1-5	CASRTGTLNQPQHF	TGCGCCAGCAGAACCGGGACACTCAATCAGCCCCAGCATTTT
TRBV2	NA	TRBD1	TRBJ1-6	CASRPQGANSPLHF	TGTGCCAGCAGACCACAGGGGGCGAATTCACCCCTCCACTTT
TRBV10-3	NA	NA	TRBJ2-3	CAISGLGGEGTDTQYF	TGTGCCATCAGTGGACTGGGGGGCGAGGGCACAGATACGCAGTATTTT
TRBV11-1	NA	NA	TRBJ2-1	CASSLGRQNNEQFF	TGTGCCAGCAGCTTAGGCAGACAGAACAATGAGCAGTTCTTC
TRBV19	NA	TRBD2	TRBJ2-1	CASRGRGSYNEQFF	TGTGCCAGTAGGGGGAGGGGTTCCTACAATGAGCAGTTCTTC
TRBV9	NA	NA	TRBJ2-5	CASSARDYQETQYF	TGTGCCAGCAGCGCCCGGGACTACCAAGAGACCCAGTACTTC
TRBV9	few	NA	TRBJ1-1	CASSVGGGVGNTEAFF	TGTGCCAGCAGCGTTGGAGGGGGGGTCGGGAACACTGAAGCTTTCTTT